This T cell receptor (beta chain) was recorded in a study of T cells in Graves' hyperthyroidism and ophthalmopathy (dated by TCRdb to the late 2010s). With respect to the entire study: Peripheral blood was sampled at the time of initial diagnosis, prior to any treatment. A discovery cohort of approximately 97 patients, fewer than 50 with Graves' ophthalmopathy and more than 55 with stable Graves' hyperthyroidism, was used to find distinguishing TCR V-J signatures. Prospective prediction of ophthalmopathy was tested in an independent validation cohort consisting of 18 to 20 hyperthyroidism patients and some 15 patients who later progressed to ophthalmopathy. The 95 to 100 discovery patients were divided at random into training and test sets in a 7:3 ratio. In addition, the study compared T-cell repertoires in thyroid tissue and in blood from six Graves' hyperthyroidism patients. Following sampling, methimazole starting at 30 mg daily was given to hyperthyroidism patients, and high-dose intravenous methylprednisolone was given to ophthalmopathy patients. TCR Vbeta CDR3 sequencing of some 140 peripheral blood samples (43 ophthalmopathy, 75 to 85 hyperthyroidism and 17 progressor patients) is reported in the paper.

The TCR beta CDR3 regions were amplified from the RNA transcripts. For the first round of RT-PCR on the TCR CDR3, the HTBI primer set was used together with the Qiagen OneStep RT-PCR kit. The libraries were constructed in a second round of multiplex PCR and then size-selected and purified. Paired-end sequencing of the libraries was performed with 100 bp reads on an Illumina HiSeq2000. Concerning the study's data processing: SOAPnuke was used to process the raw data, with reads discarded if the reads contained adapters or uncalled bases, had a mean Phred below 15, or lacked an exact constant-primer or identifier match. High-quality paired reads were merged with COPE v1.2.5, and unique nucleotide sequences were defined as clonotypes. Clonotypes were aligned to IMGT TRBV, TRBD and TRBJ reference segments using MiTCR v1.1. The analysis included only V-J combinations with a frequency above 0.0001, which together covered 99.2% of the repertoires. The TCS score was defined as F50 (clonal expansion) divided by E x V (chaos), with BLOSUM62-based TCRdist calculated between CDR3 peptides within each V-J. Welch's t-statistics and random forest reduced just over 500 V-J features to roughly 13, which were used in a naive Bayes classifier (R e1071). TCRdb reworked the public reads: Q25 trimming with fastp, MiXCR clone assembly, productive beta chains retained. Identical CDR3 proteins give one entry, which carries the most common genes and DNA. The V and J calls were determined by TCRdb, not by the authors. Counted in this sample were about 350,000 distinct CDR3 sequences; approximately 15% of them appeared once. About 22% of the sample comes from the top ten.

This clonotype was counted at least ten times. The antigen it recognizes is unknown. Base qualities are not recorded, but no much larger clone differs from it by a single base. From the cysteine up to the phenylalanine, the CDR3 has a length of 13 residues. Here the CDR3 DNA is all that survives: 39 bases in frame from base 1. As encoded in the germline V gene (reference sequence), CDR1 is LNHDA while CDR2 is SQIVND. V is reduced by 7 bases and J by 2 bases, leaving a spacing of 11 bases between them. Stable Graves' hyperthyroidism was defined as no progression to ophthalmopathy during 18 months of follow-up. Hyperthyroidism patients were newly diagnosed, with disease duration under 2 months, and aged 18 to 65 years. Exclusion was applied to patients with uncontrolled infections, other autoimmune diseases, pregnancy or lactation. Diagnoses were established on the basis of clinical symptoms, serum thyroxine and TRAb, thyroid ultrasound, and orbital computed tomography. PBMCs were separated from 8 to 10 ml of fresh peripheral blood using Ficoll-Paque density gradient centrifugation. Total RNA was extracted with Trizol reagent, and quality was checked on an Agilent 2100 Bioanalyzer.

General study outcomes and caveats: No statistical method was used to set the sample size in advance, and investigators knew the group allocation. Blood samples also contained most of the expanded thyroid clonotypes (frequency above 0.001), which suggests that blood repertoires may reflect thyroid immune responses. Ophthalmopathy was separated from stable hyperthyroidism by a 13 V-J signature model, with over 85% sensitivity and about 81% specificity obtained in cross-validation and 80%/75% obtained in testing. In validation, the model predicted progression to ophthalmopathy a median of 6.5 months before onset, with over 60% sensitivity and just under 75% specificity.

The sequence links TRBV19 to TRBJ1-1, with no confidently assigned D gene. The receptor comes from a woman aged 25 to 39 with Graves' hyperthyroidism. Material: blood. The DNA reads as follows: TGTGCCAGTACCACGGGAGGAAACACTGAAGCTTTCTTT. The resulting protein is CASTTGGNTEAFF.